Given below is one T cell receptor beta chain in context. This sample is drawn from a study of T cell changes during pregnancy in multiple sclerosis. The CDR3 covers 14 residues. Trimming took 5 bases from V and 1 from J, leaving 8 bases between them. Germline CDR1 and CDR2: SGHTA and FQGTGA. Profiling relied on immunoSEQ multiplex PCR, and the TCRdb table lists in-frame clones only, not all of them. The sample comprises about 98,000 clones, 92% of which are singletons, and roughly 2.3% rests with the top ten. This receptor was identified in a female donor in good health, enrolled as a control in a pregnancy study. Sequencing was performed on peripheral blood, taken after pregnancy. The chain joins TRBV7-3 to TRBJ2-2; D might be TRBD1 (6 bases). CDR3 in amino acids: CASSLQGNTGELFF. In DNA form, the CDR3 reads TGTGCCAGCAGCCTACAGGGGAACACCGGGGAGCTGTTTTTT.